The 14 T cell receptor beta chains given below trace back to one sample, sequenced in a study of T cell repertoires in aging, cancer and after chemotherapy. The template was genomic DNA from peripheral blood, not RNA. A mixed TRB-A/B primer pool amplified rearranged TRB by multiplex touch-down PCR. TCRdb reprocessed the multiplex PCR reads via MiXCR and lists one record per CDR3 protein. The table includes about 11,000 distinct CDR3 sequences, more than 20% detected once. The sample taken for sequencing was blood. These receptors were obtained from a human donor in good health.

The chain recombines TRBV15 with TRBJ1-6; D gene unclear. The germline V gene encodes CDR1 LNHNV and CDR2 YYDKDF (reference sequence). CDR3 length: 17 residues. The ends were cut back, 0 bases at V and 0 bases at J, with 9 bases in the middle. The CDR3: CATSRDWVSSYNSPLHF. CDR3 nucleotide sequence: TGTGCCACCAGCAGAGATTGGGTTAGCTCCTATAATTCACCCCTCCACTTT.

This clonotype rates as medium-sized. The chain combines TRBV20-1 with TRBJ1-6, with D uncertain. Looked up from germline, CDR1 is DFQATT and CDR2 is SNEGSKA (reference sequence). The CDR3 extends over 13 amino acids. Trimming stripped 3 bases from V and 8 bases from J, with 11 bases between. Here the CDR3 reads CSASQGIDSPLHF. In DNA form, the CDR3 reads TGCAGTGCTAGCCAAGGAATCGATTCACCCCTCCACTTT.

This clonotype is labeled medium-sized. This chain links TRBV30 with TRBJ2-2; either TRBD1 or TRBD2 may supply D (5 bases each). Germline CDR1 is GTSNPN and CDR2 is SVGIG (reference sequence). This CDR3 comprises 13 residues. Trimming removed 0 bases at V and 6 bases at J, with 8 bases between. DNA for the CDR3: TGTGCCTGGAGTGTTGGGGGTTCCGGGGAGCTGTTTTTT. It yields the protein CAWSVGGSGELFF.

The chain is built from TRBV10-3 and TRBJ2-3, with 8 bases fitting TRBD2. CDR3 length: 15 amino acids. J was trimmed by 5 bases and V by 7 bases; bases with no gene match: 11. The V gene's germline CDR1 is ENHRY and CDR2 SYGVKD. CDR3 protein: CAITASGGPRDTQYF. The CDR3 DNA sequence: TGTGCCATCACCGCGAGCGGGGGCCCGAGAGATACGCAGTATTTT.

This clonotype occurred a few times. The J gene is TRBJ2-7, the V gene TRBV2, with 8 bases lining up with TRBD1. Germline lookup yields CDR1 SNHLY and CDR2 FYNNEI. J was trimmed by 3 bases and V by 3 bases; bases with no gene match: 4. This CDR3 has 14 amino acids. The CDR3 sequence is CASSDQGQDYEQYF. For the CDR3, the DNA is TGTGCCAGCAGTGATCAGGGACAGGACTACGAGCAGTACTTC.

Comment on this clonotype: A much larger clone lies one base from this, so it may be a read error. The chain recombines TRBV28 with TRBJ2-3, with 9 bases identical to TRBD2. The CDR3 totals 15 residues. Germline CDR1 is MDHEN and CDR2 is SYDVKM. V lost 2 bases, J lost 1 base, and 1 base stayed unmatched. CDR3 sequence reads: CASSLVAGGTDTQYF. In nucleotides, the CDR3 is TGTGCCAGCAGTTTAGTAGCGGGGGGCACAGATACGCAGTATTTT.

This chain joins TRBV25-1 and TRBJ1-2; 12 nucleotides match TRBD1. Germline V lookup: CDR1 MGHDK, CDR2 SYGVNS. The CDR3 runs to 15 residues. The V gene end was trimmed by 10 bases and the J gene end by 0 bases; junction bases not matched to a gene: 6. This CDR3 reads CATGDRGLTNYGYTF. The CDR3 region has the DNA TGTGCCACCGGGGACAGGGGGCTCACTAACTATGGCTACACCTTC.

This clonotype showed up just a few times. The chain combines TRBV6-5 with TRBJ1-1, with 8 bases that match TRBD1. Germline V gives CDR1 MNHEY, CDR2 SVGAGI. Trimming at V came to 2 bases and at J to 1 base, leaving 0 bases not matched to a gene. CDR3 length equals 14 residues. The CDR3 coding sequence is TGTGCCAGCAGTTACGGGACAGGGAACACTGAAGCTTTCTTT. This codes for CASSYGTGNTEAFF.

The chain is built from TRBV20-1 and TRBJ2-1; 14 bases agree with TRBD2. Trimming at V came to 6 bases and at J to 6 bases, leaving 4 bases not matched to a gene. The germline gives CDR1 DFQATT, CDR2 SNEGSKA (reference sequence). This CDR3 has 14 amino acids. This CDR3 reads CSAAGLAGVNEQFF. CDR3 coding DNA: TGCAGTGCCGCGGGACTAGCGGGGGTCAATGAGCAGTTCTTC.

The chain combines TRBV12-3 or TRBV12-4 with TRBJ1-4; 7 bases agree with TRBD1. The CDR3 totals 16 residues. The V gene end was trimmed by 6 bases and the J gene end by 2 bases; junction bases not matched to a gene: 9. CDR3 region: CASSLATGSTNEKLFF. CDR3 bases: TGTGCCAGCAGCCTCGCGACAGGGTCTACTAATGAAAAACTGTTTTTT.

As DNA, the CDR3 is TGTGCCAGCAGTCGCGGAGAGGGACAGGGGGATGGCTACACCTTC. This codes for CASSRGEGQGDGYTF. The V and J genes are TRBV6-4 and TRBJ1-2; 11 positions match TRBD1. V shed 5 bases and J 6 bases; nucleotides not matched to a gene: 8. Germline V lookup: CDR1 MRHNA, CDR2 SNTAGT. The CDR3 is 15 residues long.

By sample share, this clonotype is medium-sized (0.01 to 0.1%). The gene calls are TRBV27 and TRBJ2-1; 10 bases map to TRBD2. Germline CDR1 is MNHEY and CDR2 is SMNVEV (reference sequence). V trimming: 2 bases; J trimming: 9 bases; junction bases outside the gene matches: 10. The CDR3 length is 16 residues. The CDR3 DNA is TGTGCCAGCAGTTTACTACTAGCGGGGACGATAGGTGAGCAGTTCTTC. Translated: CASSLLLAGTIGEQFF.

Points on this clonotype: Germline is not matched at one junction end, which may reflect a read error. The rearrangement links TRBV5-6 to TRBJ1-4; D is unclear. Per germline, CDR1 SGHDT and CDR2 YYEEEE. The CDR3 contains 15 residues. This chain's CDR3 is CVSSLGPYVNEKLFF. The CDR3 DNA reads as TGTGTCAGCAGCTTGGGCCCCTATGTTAATGAAAAACTGTTTTTT.

The rearrangement joins TRBV18 to TRBJ2-7, with TRBD1 as a possible D gene (5 bases). The CDR3 consists of 13 residues. The V gene lost 8 bases and the J gene lost 3 bases, with 14 bases spanning the gap. CDR1 is KGHSH and CDR2 is LQKENI in the germline V gene. Here the CDR3 reads CASRPTDLYEQYF. As DNA, the CDR3 is TGTGCCAGCCGACCGACAGATCTCTACGAGCAGTACTTC.